Presented here are 10 T cell receptor beta chains from one specimen sequenced in a study of blood T cell repertoires in COVID-19. Profiling relied on immunoSEQ multiplex PCR, and the TCRdb table lists in-frame clones only, not all of them. The sample consists of about 170,000 clones, approximately 79% of them appearing once. The sample taken for sequencing was peripheral blood. Receptors were obtained from a woman of 80 years or more with acute or convalescent COVID-19.

The gene calls are TRBV2 and TRBJ2-1; 7 bases fit TRBD2. With V trimmed by 8 bases and J by 2 bases, 3 bases remained unmatched. Germline V CDR1 and CDR2: SNHLY, FYNNEI. This CDR3 is 13 amino acids long. CDR3 nucleotide sequence: TGTGCCAGCCGCGGGGGAACCTACAATGAGCAGTTCTTC. It is translated as CASRGGTYNEQFF.

This clone has at least ten counts. The chain couples TRBV5-4 to TRBJ1-2, with D unresolved. This CDR3 region has 11 residues. Germline V gene sequence: CDR1 SGHNT, CDR2 YYREEE (reference sequence). Trimming stripped 3 bases from V and 2 bases from J, with 2 bases between. The chain's CDR3 is CASSSNYGYTF. The CDR3 DNA reads TGTGCCAGCAGCTCAAACTATGGCTACACCTTC.

Only a few counts were recorded for this clone. This chain joins TRBV29-1 and TRBJ1-5, with 7 bases aligning to TRBD1. Germline lookup yields CDR1 SQVTM and CDR2 ANQGSEA. The V and J ends lost 2 bases and 5 bases, in that order; junction bases with no gene match: 3. CDR3 length: 13 amino acids. The CDR3 region is CSVEIGGDQPQHF. DNA of the CDR3: TGCAGCGTTGAAATAGGGGGCGATCAGCCCCAGCATTTT.

This clone has just a few counts. The CDR3 sequence: CASSGTSGITYEQYF. The CDR3 coding sequence is TGTGCCAGCAGTGGGACTAGCGGGATAACCTACGAGCAGTACTTC. This rearrangement joins TRBV2 to TRBJ2-7, with 12 bases that match TRBD2. This CDR3 spans 15 amino acids. Trimming at V came to 4 bases and at J to 2 bases, leaving 3 bases not matched to a gene. From germline, CDR1 is SNHLY and CDR2 FYNNEI.

The V gene is TRBV10-3, the J gene TRBJ2-7; 7 bases agree with TRBD1. This CDR3 is built from 15 residues. The V and J ends lost 11 bases and 1 base, in that order; junction bases with no gene match: 14. Germline CDR1 is ENHRY and CDR2 is SYGVKD. CDR3 in DNA: TGTGCCGCCGAAACGACAGGGCGAGAATCCTACGAGCAGTACTTC. It codes for CAAETTGRESYEQYF.

This clone came up once. The rearrangement joins TRBV11-2 to TRBJ1-2; TRBD1 might be the D (5 bases). Germline assignment: CDR1 SGHAT and CDR2 FQNNGV. Trimming pared 4 bases from V and 3 bases from J, leaving 12 bases between. This CDR3 contains 14 residues. The CDR3 loop is CASSSLQGYYGYTF. The CDR3 nucleotides are TGTGCCAGCAGCTCCCTCCAGGGATACTATGGCTACACCTTC.

This clone has just one count. CDR3 amino acids: CATSDIARDTGELFF. The DNA of the CDR3 is TGTGCCACCAGTGACATCGCCAGGGACACCGGGGAGCTGTTTTTT. The chain joins TRBV24-1 to TRBJ2-2; perhaps TRBD1 as D (5 bases). The CDR3 is 15 residues long. The germline V gene encodes CDR1 KGHDR and CDR2 SFDVKD. V was cut by 4 bases and J by 3 bases, with 11 bases left in between.

This chain connects TRBV3-1 (or the pseudogene TRBV3-2) to TRBJ1-5; D call uncertain. The CDR3 runs 14 residues. Germline assignment: CDR1 LGHDT and CDR2 YNNKEL (reference sequence). V lost 4 bases and J 4 bases, leaving 11 bases between the germline ends. Written as DNA, the CDR3 is TGTGCCAGCAGCCCCTCCTCGAGTAATCAGCCCCAGCATTTT. This sequence encodes CASSPSSSNQPQHF.

This clone was detected only once. V is TRBV5-1 and J is TRBJ2-2; no definite D call. The CDR3 is 15 amino acids. The ends were cut back, 4 bases at V and 0 bases at J, with 10 bases in the middle. Per the germline V gene, CDR1 is SGHRS and CDR2 is YFSETQ. The CDR3 here is CASSRELTNTGELFF. The DNA for the CDR3 is TGCGCCAGCAGCCGCGAACTTACGAACACCGGGGAGCTGTTTTTT.

J is TRBJ2-7 and V is TRBV13, with 9 bases identical to TRBD2. CDR1 and CDR2 from the germline V gene are PRHDT and FYEKMQ (reference sequence). J lost 6 bases, V lost 2 bases, and 14 bases had no gene match. The CDR3 covers 17 residues. CDR3 loop: CASSLRWASGTIREQYF. CDR3 DNA: TGTGCCAGCAGCTTACGCTGGGCTAGCGGGACCATACGCGAGCAGTACTTC.